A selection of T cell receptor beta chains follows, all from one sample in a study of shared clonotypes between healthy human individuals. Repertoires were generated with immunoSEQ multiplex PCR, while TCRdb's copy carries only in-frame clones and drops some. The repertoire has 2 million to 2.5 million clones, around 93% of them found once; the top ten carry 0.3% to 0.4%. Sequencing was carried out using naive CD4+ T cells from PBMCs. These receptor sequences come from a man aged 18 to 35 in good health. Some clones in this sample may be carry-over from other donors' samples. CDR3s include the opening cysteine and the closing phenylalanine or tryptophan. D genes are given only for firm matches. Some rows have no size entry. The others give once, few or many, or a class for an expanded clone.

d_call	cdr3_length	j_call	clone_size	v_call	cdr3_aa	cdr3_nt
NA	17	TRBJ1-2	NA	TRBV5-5	CASSSGFLTGNDYGYTF	TGTGCCAGCAGCAGTGGGTTCCTGACGGGAAATGACTATGGCTACACCTTC
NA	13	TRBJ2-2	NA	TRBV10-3	CAISESPGGELFF	TGTGCCATCAGTGAGTCCCCCGGAGGGGAGCTGTTTTTT
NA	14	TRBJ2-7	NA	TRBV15	CATSRDPFSYEQYF	TGTGCCACCAGCAGAGATCCGTTCTCCTACGAGCAGTACTTC
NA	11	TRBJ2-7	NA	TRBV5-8	CASSLDGEQYF	TGTGCCAGCAGCTTAGACGGGGAGCAGTACTTC
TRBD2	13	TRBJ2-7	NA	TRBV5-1	CASSLREGLEQYF	TGCGCCAGCAGCTTGCGGGAGGGCCTCGAGCAGTACTTC
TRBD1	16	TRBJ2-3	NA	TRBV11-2	CASSSRQGGGTDTQYF	TGTGCCAGCAGCAGCAGACAGGGCGGCGGCACAGATACGCAGTATTTT
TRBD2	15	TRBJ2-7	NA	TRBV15	CATSRGLAATYEQYF	TGTGCCACCAGCAGGGGACTAGCGGCAACCTACGAGCAGTACTTC
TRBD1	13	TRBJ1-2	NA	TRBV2	CASRQGADYGYTF	TGTGCCAGCAGACAGGGGGCAGACTATGGCTACACCTTC
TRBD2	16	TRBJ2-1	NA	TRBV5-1	CASSLNVAGVGNEQFF	TGCGCCAGCAGCTTGAACGTTGCGGGAGTGGGTAATGAGCAGTTCTTC
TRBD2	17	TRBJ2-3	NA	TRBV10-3	CAISDYLAGVSTDTQYF	TGTGCCATCAGTGACTATCTAGCGGGAGTAAGCACAGATACGCAGTATTTT
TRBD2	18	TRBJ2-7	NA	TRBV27	CASSFRRASGSPAGEQYF	TGTGCCAGCAGTTTTCGTCGGGCTAGCGGGAGTCCGGCTGGCGAGCAGTACTTC
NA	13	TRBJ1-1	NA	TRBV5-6	CASSLSRATEAFF	TGTGCCAGCAGCTTGAGCAGGGCGACTGAAGCTTTCTTT
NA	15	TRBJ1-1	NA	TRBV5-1	CASSLFLSSNTEAFF	TGCGCCAGCAGCTTGTTCTTATCGTCGAACACTGAAGCTTTCTTT
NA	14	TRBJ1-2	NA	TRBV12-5	CASGLDTGSHGYTF	TGTGCTAGTGGTTTGGACACAGGGTCTCATGGCTACACCTTC
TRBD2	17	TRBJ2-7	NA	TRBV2	CASSGEGASGTPYEQYF	TGTGCCAGCAGTGGGGAGGGGGCTAGCGGGACCCCCTACGAGCAGTACTTC
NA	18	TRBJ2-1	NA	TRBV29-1	CSALPGLTYPTSYNEQFF	TGCAGCGCCCTGCCAGGACTAACCTACCCAACCTCCTACAATGAGCAGTTCTTC
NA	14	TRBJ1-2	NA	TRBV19	CASSARGTGYGYTF	TGTGCCAGTAGTGCCCGGGGTACCGGCTATGGCTACACCTTC
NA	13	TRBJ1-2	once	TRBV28	CASSPLGHYGYTF	TGTGCCAGCAGCCCCCTGGGGCACTATGGCTACACCTTC
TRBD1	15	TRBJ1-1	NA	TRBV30	CAWSGQGLMNTEAFF	TGTGCCTGGAGTGGACAGGGGTTAATGAACACTGAAGCTTTCTTT
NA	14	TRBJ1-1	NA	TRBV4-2	CASSQALVDTEAFF	TGTGCCAGCAGCCAAGCCCTGGTAGACACTGAAGCTTTCTTT
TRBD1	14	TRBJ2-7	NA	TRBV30	CAWKRGTGGRYWYF	TGTGCCTGGAAAAGGGGGACAGGGGGCCGTTACTGGTACTTC
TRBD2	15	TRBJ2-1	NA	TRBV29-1	CSVGQGLAGVSEQFF	TGCAGCGTTGGCCAGGGACTAGCGGGAGTTAGTGAGCAGTTCTTC
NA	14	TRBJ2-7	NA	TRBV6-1	CASSRQGTTGEQYF	TGTGCCAGCAGTCGACAGGGGACTACGGGCGAGCAGTACTTC
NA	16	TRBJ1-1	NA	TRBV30	CAWTTYTGRGNTEAFF	TGTGCCTGGACCACATACACGGGGAGGGGGAACACCGAAGCTTTCTTT
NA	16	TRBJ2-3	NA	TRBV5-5	CASSLAPTRSTDTQYF	TGTGCCAGCAGCTTGGCTCCGACTCGTAGCACAGATACGCAGTATTTT
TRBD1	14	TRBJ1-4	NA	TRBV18	CASSQGQGSEKLFF	TGTGCCAGCTCACAAGGACAGGGGAGTGAAAAACTGTTTTTT
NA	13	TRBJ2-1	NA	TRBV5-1	CASSITRDTEQFF	TGCGCCAGCAGCATAACCCGGGACACAGAGCAGTTCTTC
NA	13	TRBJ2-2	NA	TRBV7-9	CASSGGRTGELFF	TGTGCCAGCAGCGGGGGACGGACCGGGGAGCTGTTTTTT
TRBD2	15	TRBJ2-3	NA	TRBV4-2	CASSQVSGGTDTQYF	TGTGCCAGCAGCCAAGTTAGCGGGGGCACAGATACGCAGTATTTT
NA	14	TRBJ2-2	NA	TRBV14	CASSPRRNTGELFF	TGTGCCAGCAGCCCAAGGAGGAACACCGGGGAGCTGTTTTTT
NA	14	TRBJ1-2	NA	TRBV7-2	CASSLTPGTTGYTF	TGTGCCAGCAGCTTAACCCCCGGGACGACCGGCTACACCTTC
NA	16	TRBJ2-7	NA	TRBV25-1	CASSEYNMGVRYEQYF	TGTGCCAGCAGTGAATACAACATGGGGGTTCGCTACGAGCAGTACTTC
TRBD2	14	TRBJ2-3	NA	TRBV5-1	CASSFGRFPDTQYF	TGCGCCAGCAGCTTCGGGAGGTTTCCAGATACGCAGTATTTT
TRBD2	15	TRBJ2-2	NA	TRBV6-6	CASSYGDSGSGELFF	TGTGCCAGCAGTTACGGTGATAGCGGGAGTGGGGAGCTGTTTTTT
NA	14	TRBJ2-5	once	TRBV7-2	CASSPRSPEGTQYF	TGTGCCAGCAGCCCCCGTAGTCCGGAAGGGACCCAGTACTTC
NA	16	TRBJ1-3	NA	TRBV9	CASTKDPGPSGNTIYF	TGTGCCAGCACCAAGGACCCGGGACCCTCTGGAAACACCATATATTTT
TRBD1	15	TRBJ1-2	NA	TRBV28	CASSTLGQGFYGYTF	TGTGCCAGCAGTACGCTTGGACAGGGCTTCTATGGCTACACCTTC
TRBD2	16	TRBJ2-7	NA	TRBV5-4	CASSPGTSRRSYEQYF	TGTGCCAGCAGCCCCGGGACTAGCCGCCGCTCCTACGAGCAGTACTTC
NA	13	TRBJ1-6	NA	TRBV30	CAWSPSLGFSSHF	TGTGCCTGGAGTCCCTCCCTGGGGTTTTCCTCCCACTTT
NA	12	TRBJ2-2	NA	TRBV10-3	CAIRQVRGELFF	TGTGCCATCAGGCAGGTCCGAGGGGAGCTGTTTTTT
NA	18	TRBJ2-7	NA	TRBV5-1	CASSLATLRQAVSYEQYF	TGCGCCAGCAGCTTGGCCACGCTTCGACAGGCGGTCTCCTACGAGCAGTACTTC
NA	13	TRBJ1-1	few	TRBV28	CASSLTAATEAFF	TGTGCCAGCAGTTTAACGGCAGCGACTGAAGCTTTCTTT
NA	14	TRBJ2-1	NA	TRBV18	CASSPPTAFNEQFF	TGTGCCAGCTCACCACCGACAGCATTCAATGAGCAGTTCTTC
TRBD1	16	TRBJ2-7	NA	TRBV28	CASRSRRTGSTYEQYF	TGTGCCAGCAGATCTAGGAGGACAGGGTCCACCTACGAGCAGTACTTC
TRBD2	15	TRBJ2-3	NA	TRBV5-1	CASRVGLVDTDTQYF	TGCGCCAGCAGAGTAGGACTAGTAGACACAGATACGCAGTATTTT
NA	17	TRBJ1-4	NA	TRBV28	CASSRFHWGRSNEKLFF	TGTGCCAGCAGCCGCTTCCACTGGGGGCGTAGTAATGAAAAACTGTTTTTT
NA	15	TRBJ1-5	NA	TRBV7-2	CASSFYDGGRQPQHF	TGTGCCAGCAGCTTTTATGACGGGGGCCGTCAGCCCCAGCATTTT
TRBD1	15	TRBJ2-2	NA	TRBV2	CASILQGAGTGELFF	TGTGCCAGCATTTTGCAGGGGGCTGGAACCGGGGAGCTGTTTTTT
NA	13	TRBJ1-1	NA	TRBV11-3	CASSLGVGTEAFF	TGTGCCAGCAGCTTAGGAGTGGGTACTGAAGCTTTCTTT
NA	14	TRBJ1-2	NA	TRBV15	CATSRGGTNYGYTF	TGTGCCACCAGCAGAGGCGGAACTAACTATGGCTACACCTTC
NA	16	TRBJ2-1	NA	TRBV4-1	CASSQDQGPTYNEQFF	TGCGCCAGCAGCCAAGATCAGGGGCCAACCTACAATGAGCAGTTCTTC
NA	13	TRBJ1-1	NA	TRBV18	CASSPQRATEAFF	TGTGCCAGCTCACCACAGAGGGCCACTGAAGCTTTCTTT
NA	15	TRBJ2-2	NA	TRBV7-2	CASSLNRANTGELFF	TGTGCCAGCAGCTTGAACAGAGCGAACACCGGGGAGCTGTTTTTT
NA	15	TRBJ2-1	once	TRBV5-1	CASRTPEWGDNEQFF	TGCGCCAGCAGGACCCCAGAATGGGGTGACAATGAGCAGTTCTTC
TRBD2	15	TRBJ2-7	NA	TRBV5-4	CASSLGGRASYEQYF	TGTGCCAGCAGCTTGGGCGGGAGGGCCTCCTACGAGCAGTACTTC
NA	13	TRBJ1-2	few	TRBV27	CASSWAAGYGYTF	TGTGCCAGCAGTTGGGCGGCGGGCTATGGCTACACCTTC
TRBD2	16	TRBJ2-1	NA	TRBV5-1	CASSLVASGSSNEQFF	TGCGCCAGCAGCTTGGTGGCTAGCGGGAGTAGTAATGAGCAGTTCTTC
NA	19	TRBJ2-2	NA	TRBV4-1	CASSQEGGRVWGTAGELFF	TGCGCCAGCAGCCAAGAGGGGGGCAGGGTCTGGGGAACAGCCGGGGAGCTGTTTTTT
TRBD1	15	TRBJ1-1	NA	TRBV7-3	CASSYGTASSTEAFF	TGTGCCAGCAGCTACGGGACAGCCAGTTCCACTGAAGCTTTCTTT